A selection of T cell receptor beta chains follows, all from one sample in a study of blood T cells in healthy people across ages. MiXCR was run by TCRdb on the 5' RACE reads, yielding one entry per CDR3 protein. The data contain approximately 690,000 distinct CDR3 sequences, around 41% of them singletons. The sample was blood. The origin of the receptors is a man older than 75 in good health. Each CDR3 is given with its conserved first and last residue. A D gene is named only where the DNA matches it firmly. Some rows mark clone size as missing; the rest say once, few, many or name a class of expanded clone.

v_call: TRBV7-2; clone_size: few; d_call: TRBD1; j_call: TRBJ2-3; cdr3_nt: TGTGCCAGCAGCCCTGCCGGGACAGGCGTAACCGATACGCAGTATTTT; cdr3_aa: CASSPAGTGVTDTQYF
v_call: TRBV24-1; clone_size: few; d_call: -; j_call: TRBJ2-5; cdr3_nt: TGTGCCACCAGTGATCCCCCAGTGGAGACCCAGTACTTC; cdr3_aa: CATSDPPVETQYF
v_call: TRBV5-6; clone_size: -; d_call: -; j_call: TRBJ1-6; cdr3_nt: TGTGCCAGCAGCTTGTCGGGGGAACGCTCCTATAATTCACCCCTCCACTTT; cdr3_aa: CASSLSGERSYNSPLHF
v_call: TRBV6-1; clone_size: few; d_call: TRBD1; j_call: TRBJ2-7; cdr3_nt: TGTGCCAGCCGAGTCCGGGACAGGGAGGCCGAGCAGTACTTC; cdr3_aa: CASRVRDREAEQYF
v_call: TRBV19; clone_size: -; d_call: TRBD1; j_call: TRBJ2-1; cdr3_nt: TGTGCCAGTAGTACAAGACAGGGTCCAGGTGAGCAGTTCTTC; cdr3_aa: CASSTRQGPGEQFF
v_call: TRBV28; clone_size: -; d_call: TRBD2; j_call: TRBJ2-5; cdr3_nt: TGTGCCAGCAGTTTATTGGTCGGGGGAGGGGTCCAAGAGACCCAGTACTTC; cdr3_aa: CASSLLVGGGVQETQYF
v_call: TRBV7-2; clone_size: -; d_call: -; j_call: TRBJ1-2; cdr3_nt: TGTGCCAGCAGCTCGGCGGTTCCTAACTATGGCTACACTTTC; cdr3_aa: CASSSAVPNYGYTF
v_call: TRBV28; clone_size: few; d_call: -; j_call: TRBJ1-2; cdr3_nt: TGTGCCAGCAGTGGAAATGGCTACACCTTC; cdr3_aa: CASSGNGYTF
v_call: TRBV6-6; clone_size: few; d_call: -; j_call: TRBJ1-1; cdr3_nt: TGTGCCAGCAGTTACCAGATGGGGACTGAAGCTTTCTTT; cdr3_aa: CASSYQMGTEAFF
v_call: TRBV6-1; clone_size: -; d_call: TRBD1; j_call: TRBJ1-2; cdr3_nt: TGTACCAGCAGACCACCGGGACAGGGAGTTGGTGGCTACACCTTC; cdr3_aa: CTSRPPGQGVGGYTF
v_call: TRBV12-3/TRBV12-4; clone_size: -; d_call: TRBD2; j_call: TRBJ2-3; cdr3_nt: TGTGCCAGCAGTTTGTCGGGAGGGGTGACAGATACGCAGTATTTT; cdr3_aa: CASSLSGGVTDTQYF
v_call: TRBV6-2/TRBV6-3; clone_size: -; d_call: TRBD2; j_call: TRBJ2-7; cdr3_nt: TGTGCCAGCATTCCGTCGGCTAGCGGGGCCATATACGAGCAGTACTTC; cdr3_aa: CASIPSASGAIYEQYF
v_call: TRBV11-2; clone_size: -; d_call: TRBD1; j_call: TRBJ2-1; cdr3_nt: TGTGCCAGCAGCTTCCGGACAGGGGGCGCCTACAATAAGCAGTTCTTC; cdr3_aa: CASSFRTGGAYNKQFF
v_call: TRBV5-1; clone_size: few; d_call: -; j_call: TRBJ2-7; cdr3_nt: TGCGCCAGCAGCTTGGCCCCCGACAGGCCGACCTACAATGAGCAGTACTTC; cdr3_aa: CASSLAPDRPTYNEQYF
v_call: TRBV4-3; clone_size: few; d_call: -; j_call: TRBJ2-7; cdr3_nt: TGCGCCAGCAGCCACCGAAACCGAGACGAGCAGTACTTC; cdr3_aa: CASSHRNRDEQYF
v_call: TRBV5-1; clone_size: -; d_call: TRBD1; j_call: TRBJ2-7; cdr3_nt: TGCGCCAGCAGCTCCGGGACAGGGATCCACGAGCAGTACTTC; cdr3_aa: CASSSGTGIHEQYF
v_call: TRBV7-2; clone_size: many; d_call: TRBD2; j_call: TRBJ2-7; cdr3_nt: TGTGCCAGCAGCTTAGGGAGTGGACTAGCGTCCTACGAGCAGTACTTC; cdr3_aa: CASSLGSGLASYEQYF
v_call: TRBV6-6; clone_size: few; d_call: -; j_call: TRBJ1-2; cdr3_nt: TGTGCCAGCAGTTATGGGCCTAAGGGGAGATCCTATGGCTACACCTTC; cdr3_aa: CASSYGPKGRSYGYTF
v_call: TRBV29-1; clone_size: -; d_call: -; j_call: TRBJ1-1; cdr3_nt: TGCAGCTCGGTGGGGGGCAAGAACACTGAAGCTTTCTTT; cdr3_aa: CSSVGGKNTEAFF
v_call: TRBV6-6; clone_size: -; d_call: -; j_call: TRBJ1-2; cdr3_nt: TGTGCCAGCAACCTCTGGGGGGACTATGGCTACACCTTC; cdr3_aa: CASNLWGDYGYTF
v_call: TRBV12-3/TRBV12-4; clone_size: -; d_call: TRBD1; j_call: TRBJ1-1; cdr3_nt: TGTGCCAGCAGTAAACGGACAGGGAACACTGAAGCTTTCTTT; cdr3_aa: CASSKRTGNTEAFF
v_call: TRBV7-9; clone_size: -; d_call: -; j_call: TRBJ2-5; cdr3_nt: TGTGCCAGCAGCTCGAAAAACTCAGGGTATTGGGAGACCCAGTACTTC; cdr3_aa: CASSSKNSGYWETQYF
v_call: TRBV6-2/TRBV6-3; clone_size: -; d_call: -; j_call: TRBJ2-5; cdr3_nt: TGTGCCAGCAGAGATCGGGACTCCCGAGAGCAGTACTTC; cdr3_aa: CASRDRDSREQYF
v_call: TRBV4-2; clone_size: few; d_call: -; j_call: TRBJ1-6; cdr3_nt: TGTGCCAGCAGCCATCCAGGAGGGAATTCACCCCTCCACTTT; cdr3_aa: CASSHPGGNSPLHF
v_call: TRBV20-1; clone_size: few; d_call: -; j_call: TRBJ1-2; cdr3_nt: TGCAGTGCTAGAGATGGTTATGGCTACACCTTC; cdr3_aa: CSARDGYGYTF
v_call: TRBV4-3; clone_size: -; d_call: TRBD2; j_call: TRBJ2-7; cdr3_nt: TGCGCCAGCAGCCAAGAATCGATGGGGGGGGGAGAGCAGTACTTC; cdr3_aa: CASSQESMGGGEQYF
v_call: TRBV28; clone_size: few; d_call: TRBD1; j_call: TRBJ2-7; cdr3_nt: TGTGCCAGCAGTGGGTGGGGGAGAGGGAGACAGGGTACCTACGAGCAGTACTTC; cdr3_aa: CASSGWGRGRQGTYEQYF
v_call: TRBV2; clone_size: few; d_call: TRBD1; j_call: TRBJ1-1; cdr3_nt: TGTGCCAGCAGTTCTGACAGGGTCGGCACTGAAGCTTTCTTT; cdr3_aa: CASSSDRVGTEAFF
v_call: TRBV20-1; clone_size: -; d_call: -; j_call: TRBJ2-7; cdr3_nt: TGCAGTGGCCTGACAGTCCACGAGCAGTACTTC; cdr3_aa: CSGLTVHEQYF
v_call: TRBV7-2; clone_size: -; d_call: -; j_call: TRBJ2-7; cdr3_nt: TGTGCCAGCAGCTTAGATGGAGGAGTCTACGAGCAGTACTTC; cdr3_aa: CASSLDGGVYEQYF
v_call: TRBV12-3/TRBV12-4; clone_size: few; d_call: TRBD1; j_call: TRBJ1-2; cdr3_nt: TGTGCCAGCAGTCCCCAGGGGGTAGGGGTGTTAGACTATGGCTACACCTTC; cdr3_aa: CASSPQGVGVLDYGYTF
v_call: TRBV20-1; clone_size: few; d_call: TRBD2; j_call: TRBJ2-7; cdr3_nt: TGCAGTGCTAGAGCGGCTAGCGGGAGTAACGAGCAGTACTTC; cdr3_aa: CSARAASGSNEQYF
v_call: TRBV20-1; clone_size: once; d_call: -; j_call: TRBJ2-5; cdr3_nt: TGCAGTGCTAGGTCCGGGGGCCACGGGGGGCAAGAGACCCAGTACTTC; cdr3_aa: CSARSGGHGGQETQYF
v_call: TRBV30; clone_size: -; d_call: -; j_call: TRBJ2-7; cdr3_nt: TGTGCCTGGAGTGTACCCACGAGCTCCTACGAGCAGTACTTC; cdr3_aa: CAWSVPTSSYEQYF
v_call: TRBV29-1; clone_size: once; d_call: -; j_call: TRBJ2-1; cdr3_nt: TGCAGCGTTGAAGACCCGAATGTAGCGGGACAGAGGTTCTTC; cdr3_aa: CSVEDPNVAGQRFF
v_call: TRBV11-2; clone_size: few; d_call: -; j_call: TRBJ2-1; cdr3_nt: TGTGCCAGCAGCTTAGACCGGGCCAGCTCCTACAATGAGCAGTTCTTC; cdr3_aa: CASSLDRASSYNEQFF
v_call: TRBV7-2; clone_size: few; d_call: -; j_call: TRBJ1-2; cdr3_nt: TGTGCCAGCAGCTTAGAATCGTCTCTCCTCCATGGCTACACCTTC; cdr3_aa: CASSLESSLLHGYTF
v_call: TRBV20-1; clone_size: few; d_call: TRBD1; j_call: TRBJ2-1; cdr3_nt: TGCAGTGCTAGGCATGACAGGGGGTACAATGAGCAGTTCTTC; cdr3_aa: CSARHDRGYNEQFF
v_call: TRBV18; clone_size: -; d_call: -; j_call: TRBJ1-2; cdr3_nt: TGTGCCAGCTCGCCTCGGGCGGCAGAGGTATTCTATGGCTACACCTTC; cdr3_aa: CASSPRAAEVFYGYTF
v_call: TRBV29-1; clone_size: many; d_call: TRBD1; j_call: TRBJ2-7; cdr3_nt: TGCAGCGTTCAGGGACAGGGTTCCGAGCAGTACTTC; cdr3_aa: CSVQGQGSEQYF
v_call: TRBV6-5; clone_size: once; d_call: TRBD1; j_call: TRBJ2-1; cdr3_nt: TGTGCCAGCAGTTACAAGGGACAGGGATACAATGAGCAGTTCTTC; cdr3_aa: CASSYKGQGYNEQFF
v_call: TRBV6-6; clone_size: -; d_call: TRBD1; j_call: TRBJ2-7; cdr3_nt: TGTGCCAGCAGTTACGGGGACAGGGCAACCAACGAGCAGTACTTC; cdr3_aa: CASSYGDRATNEQYF
v_call: TRBV5-5; clone_size: -; d_call: -; j_call: TRBJ1-6; cdr3_nt: TGTGCCAGCAGCTTGGCGGGGAATAATTCACCCCTCCACTTT; cdr3_aa: CASSLAGNNSPLHF
v_call: TRBV6-2/TRBV6-3; clone_size: many; d_call: -; j_call: TRBJ2-2; cdr3_nt: TGTGCCAGCAGTTACCCCGTAATCGGGGAGCTGTTTTTT; cdr3_aa: CASSYPVIGELFF
v_call: TRBV20-1; clone_size: few; d_call: TRBD2; j_call: TRBJ2-7; cdr3_nt: TGCAGTGCTAGAGAGCCTAGCGGCCTCTACGAGCAGTACTTC; cdr3_aa: CSAREPSGLYEQYF
v_call: TRBV7-2; clone_size: -; d_call: -; j_call: TRBJ2-6; cdr3_nt: TGTGCCAGCAGCTTAGGGTTCAGAGCCTCTGGGGCCAACGTCCTGACTTTC; cdr3_aa: CASSLGFRASGANVLTF
v_call: TRBV27; clone_size: -; d_call: TRBD2; j_call: TRBJ2-1; cdr3_nt: TGTGCCAGCAGTTCCCCACTTAGATACGGGGGACTAGCGACGGGTTACAATGAGCGGTTCTTC; cdr3_aa: CASSSPLRYGGLATGYNERFF
v_call: TRBV7-8; clone_size: -; d_call: -; j_call: TRBJ2-1; cdr3_nt: TGTGCCAGCCTGCCCCCCTACAATGAGCAGTTCTTC; cdr3_aa: CASLPPYNEQFF
v_call: TRBV20-1; clone_size: -; d_call: TRBD2; j_call: TRBJ2-1; cdr3_nt: TGCAGTGCTAGAGATTCTAGCGGGAGGGTATACAATGAGCAGTTCTTC; cdr3_aa: CSARDSSGRVYNEQFF
v_call: TRBV27; clone_size: once; d_call: TRBD2; j_call: TRBJ2-7; cdr3_nt: TGTGCCAGCAGTTTATGGGGGGCGGGAGGGCACTACGTGCAGTACTTC; cdr3_aa: CASSLWGAGGHYVQYF
v_call: TRBV28; clone_size: -; d_call: -; j_call: TRBJ1-6; cdr3_nt: TGTGCCAGCAGTCCCTTGGCCGGCGGGGGTTCACCCCTCCACTTT; cdr3_aa: CASSPLAGGGSPLHF